These T cell receptor beta chains were read from a single sample in a study of blood T cell repertoires in COVID-19. The data were produced by immunoSEQ multiplex PCR, yet TCRdb's version contains in-frame clones alone and is incomplete. The table lists over 200,000 clones, around 84% of them singletons. Sequences were obtained from peripheral blood. The receptor set was obtained from a man over 45 with COVID-19, enrolled during active disease. Each CDR3 is given with its conserved first and last residue. A D gene is named only where the DNA matches it firmly. Where a row states a size, it is once, few, many or the class of an expanded clone; other rows omit it.

v_call,j_call,d_call,clone_size,cdr3_aa,cdr3_nt
TRBV6-2/TRBV6-3,TRBJ2-3,TRBD2,-,CASSYGTSGVSQYF,TGTGCCAGCAGTTACGGGACTAGCGGGGTTTCGCAGTATTTT
TRBV6-5,TRBJ2-7,-,-,CASRGPLGASEQYF,TGTGCCAGCAGGGGACCTTTGGGGGCTTCCGAGCAGTACTTC
TRBV3-1/TRBV3-2,TRBJ1-3,-,-,CASSQDREPVDF,TGTGCCAGCAGCCAAGATCGAGAGCCGGTGGATTTT
TRBV5-1,TRBJ2-1,-,-,CASGLQGYNEQFF,TGCGCCAGCGGCCTCCAGGGTTACAATGAGCAGTTCTTC
TRBV6-2/TRBV6-3,TRBJ2-7,TRBD2,-,CASSYSAFGGLASEQYF,TGTGCCAGCAGTTACTCTGCTTTCGGGGGACTAGCGAGCGAGCAGTACTTC
TRBV11-3,TRBJ1-5,TRBD1,-,CASSLALLGGHLSNQPQHF,TGTGCCAGCAGCTTAGCTTTGCTAGGGGGCCATTTGAGCAATCAGCCCCAGCATTTT
TRBV4-3,TRBJ2-6,-,-,CASSQDEGSSGANVLTF,TGCGCCAGCAGCCAAGATGAGGGCAGCTCTGGGGCCAACGTCCTGACTTTC
TRBV23-1,TRBJ2-5,TRBD2,-,CASSQFKREGPQETQYF,TGCGCCAGCAGTCAATTTAAGCGGGAGGGCCCTCAGGAGACCCAGTACTTC
TRBV14,TRBJ2-5,TRBD1,-,CASSLRTGPPQETQYF,TGTGCCAGCAGCCTACGGACAGGGCCACCTCAAGAGACCCAGTACTTC
TRBV2,TRBJ2-3,-,-,CASSEASGGTSTDTQYF,TGTGCCAGCAGTGAAGCGTCGGGCGGGACGAGCACAGATACGCAGTATTTT
TRBV5-6,TRBJ1-5,-,-,CASSFHRESQPQHF,TGTGCCAGCAGCTTTCACAGGGAGAGTCAGCCCCAGCATTTT
TRBV6-1,TRBJ2-1,TRBD1,few,CASSEDSGTGMFF,TGTGCCAGCAGTGAAGATTCCGGGACAGGTATGTTCTTC
TRBV29-1,TRBJ2-7,TRBD2,few,CSVAEGTSGIYEQYF,TGCAGCGTTGCCGAAGGGACTAGCGGGATTTACGAGCAGTACTTC
TRBV7-3,TRBJ1-2,-,-,CASSLIGGAADGYTF,TGTGCCAGCAGCTTAATTGGAGGGGCGGCTGATGGCTACACCTTC
TRBV7-9,TRBJ2-2,TRBD1,-,CASSLGTGDTGELFF,TGTGCCAGCAGCTTGGGGACAGGGGACACCGGGGAGCTGTTTTTT
TRBV7-2,TRBJ2-1,TRBD2,-,CASSLGAGVQNEQFF,TGTGCCAGCAGCTTAGGAGCGGGAGTTCAAAATGAGCAGTTCTTC
TRBV6-1,TRBJ2-1,-,-,CASVEGDREQFF,TGTGCCAGCGTAGAAGGGGATCGGGAGCAGTTCTTC
TRBV14,TRBJ2-1,-,-,CASSQLGGAYNEQFF,TGTGCCAGCAGTCAGCTAGGCGGGGCCTACAATGAGCAGTTCTTC
TRBV30,TRBJ2-2,TRBD1,-,CAWNMDRNGELFF,TGTGCCTGGAATATGGACAGGAACGGGGAGCTGTTTTTT
TRBV28,TRBJ1-1,TRBD1,-,CASSLLRGQGDTEAFF,TGTGCCAGCAGTTTATTAAGGGGTCAGGGGGACACTGAAGCTTTCTTT
TRBV6-6,TRBJ2-5,TRBD1,-,CASSYKSGGQETQYF,TGTGCCAGCAGTTACAAATCAGGGGGACAAGAGACCCAGTACTTC
TRBV18,TRBJ2-7,TRBD1,-,CASSPGQGATEQYF,TGTGCCAGCTCACCCGGACAGGGGGCGACCGAGCAGTACTTC
TRBV24-1,TRBJ1-2,TRBD1,-,CATSDHGPGGQQGVGYTF,TGTGCCACCAGTGATCACGGGCCAGGGGGACAACAGGGAGTTGGCTACACCTTC
TRBV7-3,TRBJ1-1,-,-,CASSSVVNTEAFF,TGTGCCAGCAGCTCAGTGGTGAACACTGAAGCTTTCTTT
TRBV27,TRBJ2-5,TRBD1,-,CASSPLTGGLETQYF,TGTGCCAGCAGCCCCTTGACAGGGGGACTTGAGACCCAGTACTTC
TRBV4-3,TRBJ2-7,-,-,CASSQTWQGSYEQYF,TGCGCCAGCAGCCAGACCTGGCAGGGATCCTACGAGCAGTACTTC
TRBV12-3/TRBV12-4,TRBJ2-5,-,few,CASSLVGTQYF,TGTGCCAGCAGTTTAGTCGGGACCCAGTACTTC
TRBV27,TRBJ2-1,TRBD2,-,CASSLMSAGGPLEHEQFF,TGTGCCAGCAGTTTAATGTCAGCGGGAGGGCCCTTAGAACATGAGCAGTTCTTC
TRBV5-1,TRBJ1-2,-,-,CASSPGATGYGYTF,TGCGCCAGCAGCCCCGGAGCCACAGGGTATGGCTACACCTTC
TRBV5-1,TRBJ2-1,-,-,CASSLGTRVINEQFF,TGCGCCAGCAGCTTGGGGACAAGGGTGATAAATGAGCAGTTCTTC
TRBV6-6,TRBJ1-6,-,few,CASSSERSPLHF,TGTGCCAGCAGTTCAGAGCGGTCACCCCTCCACTTT
TRBV27,TRBJ2-7,-,-,CASSLLGRYEQYF,TGTGCCAGCAGTTTATTGGGGAGGTACGAGCAGTACTTC
TRBV6-2/TRBV6-3,TRBJ2-1,-,-,CASSFIAMSSFEQFF,TGTGCCAGCAGCTTCATAGCAATGTCCTCTTTTGAGCAGTTCTTC